The 2 T cell receptor beta chains below were found in one sample sequenced in a study of blood T cells in healthy people across ages. A second PCR of 7 to 11 cycles used a sample-barcoded 5' primer and a J-beta primer mix. In TCRdb, the 5' RACE reads were re-called with MiXCR into one record per CDR3 protein. Among 550,000 to 600,000 distinct CDR3 sequences listed, 27% were seen once. Sequenced material: blood. The source is a woman aged 70 to 79 in good health.

The CDR3 DNA is TGTGCCAGCAGCCAAGGGTGGGGCCAAGAGACCCAGTACTTC. Protein product: CASSQGWGQETQYF. This chain links TRBV3-1 with TRBJ2-5; D uncertain. The CDR3 contains 14 residues. V shed 1 base and J shed 1 base, with 7 bases lying between them. Germline V gene sequence: CDR1 LGHDT, CDR2 YNNKEL (reference sequence).

Comments on this clonotype: The germline gene is not matched at one end of the junction; a read error may be the cause. J is TRBJ1-4 and V is TRBV7-9; D unclear. The CDR3 spans 15 residues. Germline assignment: CDR1 SEHNR and CDR2 FQNEAQ (reference sequence). CDR3 bases: TGTACCAGCAGCTTGGGAGACACCATTAATGAAAAACTGTTTTTT. It specifies CTSSLGDTINEKLFF.